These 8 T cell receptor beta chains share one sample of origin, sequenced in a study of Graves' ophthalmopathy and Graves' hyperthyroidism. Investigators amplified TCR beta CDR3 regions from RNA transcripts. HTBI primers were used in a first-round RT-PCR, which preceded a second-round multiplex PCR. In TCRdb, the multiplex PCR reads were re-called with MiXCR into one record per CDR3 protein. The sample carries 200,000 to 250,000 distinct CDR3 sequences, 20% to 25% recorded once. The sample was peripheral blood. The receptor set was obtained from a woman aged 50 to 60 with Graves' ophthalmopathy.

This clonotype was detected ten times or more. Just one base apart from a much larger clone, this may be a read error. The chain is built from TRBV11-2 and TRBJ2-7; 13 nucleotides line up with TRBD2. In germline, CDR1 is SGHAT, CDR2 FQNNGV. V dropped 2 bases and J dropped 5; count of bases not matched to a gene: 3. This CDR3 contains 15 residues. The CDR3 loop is CASSLRTSGSHEQYF. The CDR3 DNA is TGTGCCAGCAGCTTAAGGACTAGCGGGAGCCACGAGCAGTACTTC.

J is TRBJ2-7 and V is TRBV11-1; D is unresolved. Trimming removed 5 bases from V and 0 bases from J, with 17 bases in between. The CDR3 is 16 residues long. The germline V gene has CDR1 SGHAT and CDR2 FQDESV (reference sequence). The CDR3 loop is CASSHRDGVTSYEQYF. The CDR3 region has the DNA TGTGCCAGCAGCCACCGCGATGGGGTCACCTCCTACGAGCAGTACTTC.

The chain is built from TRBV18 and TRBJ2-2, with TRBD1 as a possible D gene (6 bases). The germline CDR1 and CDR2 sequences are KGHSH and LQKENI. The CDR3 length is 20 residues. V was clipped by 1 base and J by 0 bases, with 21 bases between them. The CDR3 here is CASSPRTEGSPGTNTGELFF. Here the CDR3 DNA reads TGTGCCAGCTCACCACGGACAGAGGGAAGCCCCGGGACGAACACCGGGGAGCTGTTTTTT.

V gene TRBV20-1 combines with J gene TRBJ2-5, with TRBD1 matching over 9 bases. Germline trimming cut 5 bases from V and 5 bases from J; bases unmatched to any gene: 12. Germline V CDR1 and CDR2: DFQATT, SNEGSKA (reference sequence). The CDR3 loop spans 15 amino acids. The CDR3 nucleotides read TGCAGTGCTTTGAAGACAGGGGGTTCTCGGGAGACCCAGTACTTC. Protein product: CSALKTGGSRETQYF.

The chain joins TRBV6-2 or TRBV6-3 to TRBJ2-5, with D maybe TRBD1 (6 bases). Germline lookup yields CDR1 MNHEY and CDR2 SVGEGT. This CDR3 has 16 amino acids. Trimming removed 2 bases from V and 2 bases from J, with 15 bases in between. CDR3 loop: CASSYGGVAGQETQYF. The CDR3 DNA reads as TGTGCCAGCAGTTACGGGGGCGTTGCAGGGCAAGAGACCCAGTACTTC.

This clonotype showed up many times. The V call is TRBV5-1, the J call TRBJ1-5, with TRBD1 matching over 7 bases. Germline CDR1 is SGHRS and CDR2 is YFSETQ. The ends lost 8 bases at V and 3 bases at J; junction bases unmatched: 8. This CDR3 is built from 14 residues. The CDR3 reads CASSTGTDNQPQHF. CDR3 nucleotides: TGCGCCAGTTCCACCGGGACAGACAATCAGCCCCAGCATTTT.

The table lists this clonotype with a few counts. The CDR3 spells CASSLYFRGQETQYF. CDR3 nucleotides: TGTGCCAGCAGTTTATATTTCAGGGGGCAAGAGACCCAGTACTTC. The chain combines TRBV28 with TRBJ2-5, with 7 bases lining up with TRBD1. V shed 1 base and J 2 bases; nucleotides not matched to a gene: 4. This CDR3 has 15 residues. From germline, CDR1 is MDHEN and CDR2 SYDVKM. Together with reference TRBV28 and TRBJ2-5, the CDR3 gives the full variable domain: DVKVTQSSRYLVKRTGEKVFLECVQDMDHENMFWYRQDPGLGLRLIYFSYDVKMKEKGDIPEGYSVSREKKERFSLILESASTNQTSMYLCASSLYFRGQETQYFGPGTRLLVL.

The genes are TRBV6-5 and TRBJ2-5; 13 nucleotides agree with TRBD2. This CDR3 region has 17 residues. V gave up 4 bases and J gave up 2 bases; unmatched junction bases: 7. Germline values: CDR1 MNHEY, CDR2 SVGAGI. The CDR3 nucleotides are TGTGCCAGCAGTTCCCCGGGACTAGCGGGGCCTCAAGAGACCCAGTACTTC. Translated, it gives CASSSPGLAGPQETQYF.